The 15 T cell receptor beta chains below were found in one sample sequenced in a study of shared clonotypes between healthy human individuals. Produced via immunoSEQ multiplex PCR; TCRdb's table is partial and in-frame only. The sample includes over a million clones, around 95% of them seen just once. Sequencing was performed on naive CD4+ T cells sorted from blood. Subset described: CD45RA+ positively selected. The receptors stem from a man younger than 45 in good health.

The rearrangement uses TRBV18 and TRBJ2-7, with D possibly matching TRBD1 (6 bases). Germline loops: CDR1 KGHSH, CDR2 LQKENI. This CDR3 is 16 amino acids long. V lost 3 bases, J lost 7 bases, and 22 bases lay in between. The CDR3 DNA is TGTGCCAGCTCACCCGGACAGTCCCTTGGTGATTCGGAGCAGTACTTC. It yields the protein CASSPGQSLGDSEQYF.

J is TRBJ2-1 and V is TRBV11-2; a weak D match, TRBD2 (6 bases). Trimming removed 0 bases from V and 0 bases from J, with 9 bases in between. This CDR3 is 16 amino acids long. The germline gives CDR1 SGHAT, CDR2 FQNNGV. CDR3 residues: CASSLEGTRSYNEQFF. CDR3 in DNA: TGTGCCAGCAGCTTAGAAGGGACTCGCTCCTACAATGAGCAGTTCTTC.

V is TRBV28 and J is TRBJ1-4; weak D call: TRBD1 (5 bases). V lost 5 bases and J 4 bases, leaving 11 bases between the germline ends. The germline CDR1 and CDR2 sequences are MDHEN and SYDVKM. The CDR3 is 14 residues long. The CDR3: CASSPAGVNEKLFF. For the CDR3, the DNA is TGTGCCAGCAGTCCGGCGGGGGTTAATGAAAAACTGTTTTTT.

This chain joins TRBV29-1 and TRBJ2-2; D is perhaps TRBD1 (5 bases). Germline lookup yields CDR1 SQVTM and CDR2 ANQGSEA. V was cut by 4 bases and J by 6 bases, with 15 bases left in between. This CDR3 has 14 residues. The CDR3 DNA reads TGCAGCGTTGTGGGCAGGGAACATTCCGGGGAGCTGTTTTTT. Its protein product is CSVVGREHSGELFF.

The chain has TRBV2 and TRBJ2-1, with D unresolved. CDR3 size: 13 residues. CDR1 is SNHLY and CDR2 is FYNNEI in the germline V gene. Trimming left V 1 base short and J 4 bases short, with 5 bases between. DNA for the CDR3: TGTGCCAGCAGTGAAGGCAGGTACAATGAGCAGTTCTTC. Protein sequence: CASSEGRYNEQFF.

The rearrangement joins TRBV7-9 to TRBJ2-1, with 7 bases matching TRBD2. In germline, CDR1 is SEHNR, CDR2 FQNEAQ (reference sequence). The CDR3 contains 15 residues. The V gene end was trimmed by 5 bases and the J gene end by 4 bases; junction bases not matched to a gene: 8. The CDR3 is CASSPRGEGYNEQFF. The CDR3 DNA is TGTGCCAGCAGCCCCCGGGGGGAGGGATACAATGAGCAGTTCTTC.

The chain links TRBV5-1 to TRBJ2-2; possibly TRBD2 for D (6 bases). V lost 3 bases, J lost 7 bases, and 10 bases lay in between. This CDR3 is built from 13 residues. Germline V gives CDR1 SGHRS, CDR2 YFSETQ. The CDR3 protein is CASSSRLDGELFF. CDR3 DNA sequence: TGCGCCAGCAGCTCCAGACTAGACGGGGAGCTGTTTTTT.

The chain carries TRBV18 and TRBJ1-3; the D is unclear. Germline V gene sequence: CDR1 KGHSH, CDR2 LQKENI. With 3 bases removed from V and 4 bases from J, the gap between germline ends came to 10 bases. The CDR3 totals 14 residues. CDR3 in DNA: TGTGCCAGCTCACCGCGGGATAACGGAAACACCATATATTTT. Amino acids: CASSPRDNGNTIYF.

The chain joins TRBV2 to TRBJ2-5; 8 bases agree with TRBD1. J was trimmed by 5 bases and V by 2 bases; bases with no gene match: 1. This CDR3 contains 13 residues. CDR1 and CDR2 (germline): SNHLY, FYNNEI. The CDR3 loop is CASSERQGETQYF. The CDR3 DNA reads TGTGCCAGCAGTGAAAGACAGGGGGAGACCCAGTACTTC. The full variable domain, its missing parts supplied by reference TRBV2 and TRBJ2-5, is EPEVTQTPSHQVTQMGQEVILRCVPISNHLYFYWYRQILGQKVEFLVSFYNNEISEKSEIFDDQFSVERPDGSNFTLKIRSTKLEDSAMYFCASSERQGETQYFGPGTRLLVL.

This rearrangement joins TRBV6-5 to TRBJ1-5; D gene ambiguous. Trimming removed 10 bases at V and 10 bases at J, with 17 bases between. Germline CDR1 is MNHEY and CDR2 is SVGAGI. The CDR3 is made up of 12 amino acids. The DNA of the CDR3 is TGTGCCACTCATTATTCACCCGCACCCCAGCATTTT. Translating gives CATHYSPAPQHF.

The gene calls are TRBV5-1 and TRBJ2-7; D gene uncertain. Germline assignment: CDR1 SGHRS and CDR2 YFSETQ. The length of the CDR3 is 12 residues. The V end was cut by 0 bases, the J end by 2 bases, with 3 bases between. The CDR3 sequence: CASSLDAYEQYF. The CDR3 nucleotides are TGCGCCAGCAGCTTGGATGCCTACGAGCAGTACTTC.

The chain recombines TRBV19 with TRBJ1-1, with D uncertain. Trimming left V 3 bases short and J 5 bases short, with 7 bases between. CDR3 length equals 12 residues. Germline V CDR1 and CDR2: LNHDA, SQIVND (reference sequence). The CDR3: CASSILETEAFF. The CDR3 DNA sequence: TGTGCCAGTAGTATTTTAGAGACTGAAGCTTTCTTT.

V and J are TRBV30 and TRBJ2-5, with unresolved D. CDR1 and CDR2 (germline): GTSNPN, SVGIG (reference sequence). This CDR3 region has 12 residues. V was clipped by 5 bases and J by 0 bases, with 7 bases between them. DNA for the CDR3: TGTGCCTGGGCGGCAGACCAAGAGACCCAGTACTTC. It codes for CAWAADQETQYF.

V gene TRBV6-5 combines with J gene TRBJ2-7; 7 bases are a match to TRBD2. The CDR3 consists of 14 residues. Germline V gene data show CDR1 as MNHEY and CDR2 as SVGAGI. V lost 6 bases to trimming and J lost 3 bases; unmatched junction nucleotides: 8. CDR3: CASRAGRWDYEQYF. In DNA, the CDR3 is TGTGCCAGCAGAGCGGGGCGATGGGACTACGAGCAGTACTTC.

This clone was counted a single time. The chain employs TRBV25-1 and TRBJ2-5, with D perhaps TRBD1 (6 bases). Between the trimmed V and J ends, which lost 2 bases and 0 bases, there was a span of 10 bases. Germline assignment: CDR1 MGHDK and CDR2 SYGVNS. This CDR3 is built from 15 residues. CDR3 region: CASSEQGWYQETQYF. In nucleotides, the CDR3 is TGTGCCAGCAGTGAACAGGGGTGGTACCAAGAGACCCAGTACTTC.